This T cell receptor beta chain was captured in a study of T cell changes during pregnancy in multiple sclerosis. The V gene lost 4 bases and the J gene lost 8 bases, with 12 bases spanning the gap. The germline V gene encodes CDR1 SGHDN and CDR2 FVKESK. The CDR3 has 13 amino acids. Profiling relied on immunoSEQ multiplex PCR, and the TCRdb table lists in-frame clones only, not all of them. The sample has about 64,000 clones; around 97% are singletons. Sequencing used CD8+ T cells from peripheral blood mononuclear cells, obtained after pregnancy. The chain carries TRBV14 and TRBJ2-4; no firm D call. The receptor's source is a female donor with multiple sclerosis, enrolled in a pregnancy study. The CDR3 DNA sequence: TGTGCCAGCAGCCCCTTGAGCTCGGACATTCAGTACTTC. Residues: CASSPLSSDIQYF.